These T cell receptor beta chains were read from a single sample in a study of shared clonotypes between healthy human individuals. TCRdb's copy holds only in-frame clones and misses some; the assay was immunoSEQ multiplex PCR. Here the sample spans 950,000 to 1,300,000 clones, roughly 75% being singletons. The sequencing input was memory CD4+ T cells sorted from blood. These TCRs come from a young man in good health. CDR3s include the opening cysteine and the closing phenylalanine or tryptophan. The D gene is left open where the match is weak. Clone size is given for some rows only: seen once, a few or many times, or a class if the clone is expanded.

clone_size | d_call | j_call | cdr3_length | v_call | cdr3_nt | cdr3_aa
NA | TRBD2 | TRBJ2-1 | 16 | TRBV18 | TGTGCCAGCTCATCCCCACTAGCGGGAGAATACAATGAGCAGTTCTTC | CASSSPLAGEYNEQFF
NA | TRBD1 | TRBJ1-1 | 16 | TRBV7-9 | TGTGCCAGCAGCCGCGACCAGGGACAGGGGAAGACTGAAGCTTTCTTT | CASSRDQGQGKTEAFF
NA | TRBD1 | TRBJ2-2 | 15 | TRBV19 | TGTGCCAGTAGTGTTACAGGGGACAACACCGGGGAGCTGTTTTTT | CASSVTGDNTGELFF
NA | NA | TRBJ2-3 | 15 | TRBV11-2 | TGTGCCAGCAGCCTTAGCGGCATCCACACAGATACGCAGTATTTT | CASSLSGIHTDTQYF
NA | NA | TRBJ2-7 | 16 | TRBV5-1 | TGCGCCAGCAGCTTGGGTGAGCAAGGTAGGACCTACGAGCAGTACTTC | CASSLGEQGRTYEQYF
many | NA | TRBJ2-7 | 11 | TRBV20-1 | TGCAGTGCTAGGGACTTGTACGAGCAGTACTTC | CSARDLYEQYF
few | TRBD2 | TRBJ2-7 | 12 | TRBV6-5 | TGTGCCAGTACTAGCGGGGTTAACGAGCAGTACTTC | CASTSGVNEQYF
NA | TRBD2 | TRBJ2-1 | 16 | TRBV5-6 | TGTGCCAGCAGCTCCTTTCTGTCGGGACTAGCGACAGAGCAGTTCTTC | CASSSFLSGLATEQFF
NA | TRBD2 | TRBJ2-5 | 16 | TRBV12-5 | TGTGCTAGTGGTTTGCCCCCCTTAGCGGGGCAAGAGACCCAGTACTTC | CASGLPPLAGQETQYF
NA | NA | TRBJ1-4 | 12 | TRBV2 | TGTGCCAGCAGTCCCGCTAATGAAAAACTGTTTTTT | CASSPANEKLFF
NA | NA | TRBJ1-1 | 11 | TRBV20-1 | TGCAGTGCACCAGTATTAACTGAAGCTTTCTTT | CSAPVLTEAFF